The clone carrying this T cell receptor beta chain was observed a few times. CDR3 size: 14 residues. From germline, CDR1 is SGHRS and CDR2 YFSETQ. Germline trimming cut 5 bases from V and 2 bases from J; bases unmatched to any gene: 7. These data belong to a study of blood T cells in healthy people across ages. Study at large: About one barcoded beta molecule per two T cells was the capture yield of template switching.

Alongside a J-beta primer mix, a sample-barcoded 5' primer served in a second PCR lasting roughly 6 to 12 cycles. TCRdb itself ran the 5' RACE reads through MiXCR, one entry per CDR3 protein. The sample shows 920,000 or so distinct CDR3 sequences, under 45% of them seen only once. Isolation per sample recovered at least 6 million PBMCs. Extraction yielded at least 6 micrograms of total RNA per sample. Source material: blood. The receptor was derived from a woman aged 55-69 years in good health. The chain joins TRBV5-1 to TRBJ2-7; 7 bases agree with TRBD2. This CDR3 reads CASRGFAGAYEQYF. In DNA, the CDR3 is TGCGCCAGCAGGGGTTTTGCGGGAGCCTACGAGCAGTACTTC.